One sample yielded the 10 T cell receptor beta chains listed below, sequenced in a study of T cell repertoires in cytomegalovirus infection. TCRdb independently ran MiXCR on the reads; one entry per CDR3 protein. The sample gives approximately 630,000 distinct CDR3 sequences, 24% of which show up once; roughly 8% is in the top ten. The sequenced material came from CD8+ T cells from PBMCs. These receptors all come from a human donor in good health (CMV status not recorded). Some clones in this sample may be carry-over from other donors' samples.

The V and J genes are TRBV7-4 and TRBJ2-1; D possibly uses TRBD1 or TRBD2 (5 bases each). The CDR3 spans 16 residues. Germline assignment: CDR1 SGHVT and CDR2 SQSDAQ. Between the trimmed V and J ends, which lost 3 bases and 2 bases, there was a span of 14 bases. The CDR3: CASSFNQGRTYNEQFF. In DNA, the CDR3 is TGTGCCAGCAGCTTTAATCAGGGACGGACCTACAATGAGCAGTTCTTC. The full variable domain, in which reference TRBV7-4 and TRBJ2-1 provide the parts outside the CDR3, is GAGVSQSPRYKVAKRGRDVALRCDSISGHVTLYWYRQTLGQGSEVLTYSQSDAQRDKSGRPSGRFSAERPERSVSTLKIQRTEQGDSAVYLCASSFNQGRTYNEQFFGPGTRLTVL.

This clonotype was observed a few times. CDR3 in DNA: TGTGCCAGCAGCAACCCCTTTGACGGCACAGATACGCAGTATTTT. Amino acid sequence: CASSNPFDGTDTQYF. This chain uses TRBV7-9 with TRBJ2-3, with no clear D. The CDR3 has 15 residues. The ends were cut back, 5 bases at V and 1 base at J, with 13 bases in the middle. CDR1 and CDR2 from the germline V gene are SEHNR and FQNEAQ (reference sequence).

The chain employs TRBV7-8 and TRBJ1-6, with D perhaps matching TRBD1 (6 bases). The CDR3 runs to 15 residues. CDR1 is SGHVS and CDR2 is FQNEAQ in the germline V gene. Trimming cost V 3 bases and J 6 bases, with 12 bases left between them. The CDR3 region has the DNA TGTGCCAGCAGCTTGTTTACAGGGCCTAATTCACCCCTCCACTTT. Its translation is CASSLFTGPNSPLHF.

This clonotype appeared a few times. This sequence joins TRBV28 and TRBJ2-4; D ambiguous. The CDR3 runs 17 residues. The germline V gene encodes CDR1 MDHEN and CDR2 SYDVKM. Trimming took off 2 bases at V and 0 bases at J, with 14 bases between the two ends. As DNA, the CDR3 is TGTGCCAGCAGTTTAACCCGCCTTGGGGAAGCCAAAAACATTCAGTACTTC. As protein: CASSLTRLGEAKNIQYF.

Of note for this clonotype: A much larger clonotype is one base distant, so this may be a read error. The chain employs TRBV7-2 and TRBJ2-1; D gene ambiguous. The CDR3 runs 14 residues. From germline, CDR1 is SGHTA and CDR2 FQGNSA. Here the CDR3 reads CVSVVHLSYNEQFF. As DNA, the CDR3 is TGTGTCAGCGTGGTACACCTCTCCTACAATGAGCAGTTCTTC.

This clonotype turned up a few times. The CDR3 bases are TGTGCCAGCAGTCTACCCGGGACTAGCGGGGGTTGGGAGCAGTTCTTC. Translating gives CASSLPGTSGGWEQFF. The chain links TRBV28 to TRBJ2-1; 14 bases line up with TRBD2. Losses at the gene ends were 5 bases for V and 10 bases for J; bases not matched to a gene: 10. The CDR3 extends over 16 amino acids. The germline gives CDR1 MDHEN, CDR2 SYDVKM. Together with reference TRBV28 and TRBJ2-1, the CDR3 gives the full variable domain: DVKVTQSSRYLVKRTGEKVFLECVQDMDHENMFWYRQDPGLGLRLIYFSYDVKMKEKGDIPEGYSVSREKKERFSLILESASTNQTSMYLCASSLPGTSGGWEQFFGPGTRLTVL.

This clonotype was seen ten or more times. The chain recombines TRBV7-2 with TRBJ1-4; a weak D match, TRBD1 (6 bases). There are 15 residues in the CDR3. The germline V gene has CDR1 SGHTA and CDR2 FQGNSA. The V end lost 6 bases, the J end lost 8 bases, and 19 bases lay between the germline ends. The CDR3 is CASRSYVRGDEKLFF. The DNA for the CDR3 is TGTGCCAGCAGATCCTATGTCAGGGGTGACGAAAAACTGTTTTTT.

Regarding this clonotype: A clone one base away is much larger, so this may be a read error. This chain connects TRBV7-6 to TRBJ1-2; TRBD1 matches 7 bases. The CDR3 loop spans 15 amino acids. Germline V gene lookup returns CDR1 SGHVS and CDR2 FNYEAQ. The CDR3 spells CANSLETGDPYGYTF. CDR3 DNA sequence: TGTGCCAACAGCTTAGAAACAGGGGATCCCTATGGCTACACCTTC. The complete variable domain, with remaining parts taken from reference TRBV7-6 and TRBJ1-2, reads GAGVSQSPRYKVTKRGQDVALRCDPISGHVSLYWYRQALGQGPEFLTYFNYEAQQDKSGLPNDRFSAERPEGSISTLTIQRTEQRDSAMYRCANSLETGDPYGYTFGSGTRLTVV.

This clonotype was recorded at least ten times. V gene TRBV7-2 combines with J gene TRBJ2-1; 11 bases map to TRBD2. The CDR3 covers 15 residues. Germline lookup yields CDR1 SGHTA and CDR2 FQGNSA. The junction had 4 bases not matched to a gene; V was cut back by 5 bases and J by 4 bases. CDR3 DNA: TGTGCCAGCAGCCGCGGGACTAGCGGATACAATGAGCAGTTCTTC. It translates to CASSRGTSGYNEQFF.

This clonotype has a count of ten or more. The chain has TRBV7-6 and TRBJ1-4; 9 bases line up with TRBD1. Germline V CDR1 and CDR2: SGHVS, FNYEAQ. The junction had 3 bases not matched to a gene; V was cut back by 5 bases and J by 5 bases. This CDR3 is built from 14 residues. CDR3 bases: TGTGCCAGCAGCAGGGGGACAGGGAATGAAAAACTGTTTTTT. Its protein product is CASSRGTGNEKLFF.